Listed below are T cell receptor beta chains from one sample, sequenced in a study of blood T cells in healthy people across ages. From the 5' RACE reads, TCRdb called clonotypes with MiXCR, one entry per CDR3 protein. This table holds approximately 1.5 million distinct CDR3 sequences, roughly two fifths found once. The sequencing sample was made of blood. The receptors come from a woman under 30 in good health. The CDR3 runs from the conserved cysteine through the conserved F or W. Each record gives: D gene, clone size, V gene, J gene, CDR3 DNA, CDR3 protein. The D gene is left open where the match is weak. Clone size is stated in some rows and not others, as once, few, many or a class when expanded.

NA	NA	TRBV20-1	TRBJ2-3	TGCAGTGCTAGCCCCCCGGTTGGGGATACGCAGTATTTT	CSASPPVGDTQYF
TRBD2	NA	TRBV29-1	TRBJ2-1	TGCAGCGTAGAGACTAGCGCGACGTCCTACAATGAGCAGTTCTTC	CSVETSATSYNEQFF
NA	few	TRBV6-5	TRBJ2-1	TGTGCCAGCAGCACTCGACACAATGAGCAGTTCTTC	CASSTRHNEQFF
NA	few	TRBV3-1	TRBJ1-1	TGTGCCAGCAGCCAAGATACGAAGGGGTCGGAAGCTTTCTTT	CASSQDTKGSEAFF
NA	NA	TRBV3-1	TRBJ1-5	TGTGCCAGCAGAGCCGGACAGATCGGCAATCAGCCCCAGCATTTT	CASRAGQIGNQPQHF
TRBD2	few	TRBV20-1	TRBJ2-5	TGCAGTGCTAGAGGGGGTGGGCTAGCGGGAGTTCAAGAGACCCAGTACTTC	CSARGGGLAGVQETQYF
NA	few	TRBV20-1	TRBJ2-1	TGCAGTGCTAGACGACAGAGCAATGAGCAGTTCTTC	CSARRQSNEQFF
NA	NA	TRBV6-2/TRBV6-3	TRBJ1-5	TGTGCCAGCAGTGGAGGAGGGCCCCAGCATTTT	CASSGGGPQHF
NA	NA	TRBV12-5	TRBJ2-7	TGTGCTAGTGGTTTGGTAATCCTTGGCTCCTACGAGCAGTACTTC	CASGLVILGSYEQYF
NA	NA	TRBV18	TRBJ2-5	TGTGCCAACTCACCACGAACCACTCGGGTCCAAGAGACCCAGTACTTC	CANSPRTTRVQETQYF
NA	many	TRBV7-9	TRBJ2-1	TGTGCCAGCAGCCCGCCGTCTAATGAGCAGTTCTTC	CASSPPSNEQFF
TRBD1	once	TRBV5-1	TRBJ2-3	TGCGCCAGCAGCAAAGCGACAGGGTTGACAGATGCGCAGTATTTT	CASSKATGLTDAQYF
TRBD1	NA	TRBV7-2	TRBJ2-6	TGTGCCAGCACCCGGACAGGGGGTAGCTCTGGGGCCAACGTCCTGACTTTC	CASTRTGGSSGANVLTF
NA	few	TRBV4-1	TRBJ1-6	TGCGCCAGCAGCCAAGATACGTCCCTCCACTTT	CASSQDTSLHF
NA	NA	TRBV20-1	TRBJ1-5	TGCAGTGCTAGAGATCTGGAATATCAGCCCCAGCATTTT	CSARDLEYQPQHF
NA	NA	TRBV5-1	TRBJ1-4	TGCGCCAGCAGCGTTGACAGGCGAACAACTAATGAAAAACTGTTTTTT	CASSVDRRTTNEKLFF
NA	NA	TRBV30	TRBJ1-3	TGTGCCTGGAGTCCGGGACCGAGCTCTGGAAACACCATATATTTT	CAWSPGPSSGNTIYF
NA	NA	TRBV7-9	TRBJ1-1	TGTGCCAGCAGCCCGCCGGATGACAGTGAAGCTTTCTTT	CASSPPDDSEAFF
TRBD2	few	TRBV20-1	TRBJ2-1	TGCAGTGCTAGGACTAGCGGAGCCGATGAGCAGTTCTTC	CSARTSGADEQFF
NA	few	TRBV25-1	TRBJ2-7	TGTGCCAGCAGCCCCATGGGGGGCACCTACGAGCAGTACTTC	CASSPMGGTYEQYF
NA	many	TRBV4-3	TRBJ2-7	TGCGCCAGCAGCCAAGGGGAGGACAGCTCCTACGAGCAGTACTTC	CASSQGEDSSYEQYF
NA	few	TRBV20-1	TRBJ1-5	TGCAGTGCCCGAGACACCAATCAGCCCCAGCATTTT	CSARDTNQPQHF
NA	NA	TRBV11-1	TRBJ2-1	TGTGCCAGCAGCTTAGACCAGCGGGTGTACAATGAGCAGTTCTTC	CASSLDQRVYNEQFF
NA	NA	TRBV30	TRBJ1-1	TGTGCCTGGAGTGTGGAGCAGTGGGCTTTCTTT	CAWSVEQWAFF
TRBD1	NA	TRBV7-2	TRBJ2-7	TGTGCCAGCAGCAAATCCTCCGGGACAGTCAACGAGCAGTACTTC	CASSKSSGTVNEQYF
TRBD2	many	TRBV15	TRBJ2-3	TGTGCCACCAGCACCCGGACTAGCGGGTCCACAGATACGCAGTATTTT	CATSTRTSGSTDTQYF